A selection of T cell receptor beta chains follows, all from one sample in a study of blood T cell repertoires in COVID-19. Sequencing used immunoSEQ multiplex PCR; TCRdb keeps in-frame clones, though not all of them. The table shows tens of thousands of clones, with about four fifths occurring only once. Material for sequencing was peripheral blood. Receptor source: a woman in her 70s with acute or convalescent COVID-19. CDR3s include the opening cysteine and the closing phenylalanine or tryptophan. A D gene is named only where the DNA matches it firmly. Rows give clone size only sometimes, using once, few, many, or a class for an expanded clone.

abundance,v_gene,d_gene,j_gene,CDR3nt,CDR3aa
.,TRBV19,.,TRBJ1-2,TGTGCCAGTAGTAACAGAGCTAACTATGGCTACACCTTC,CASSNRANYGYTF
few,TRBV18,.,TRBJ1-1,TGTGCCAGCTCACTTTCGAGGGGGTCGGACACTGAAGCTTTCTTT,CASSLSRGSDTEAFF
.,TRBV5-1,.,TRBJ1-2,TGCGCCAGCAGCTTGCTCGGGGTAGATTCGGGAGGCTACACCTTC,CASSLLGVDSGGYTF
.,TRBV2,TRBD2,TRBJ2-3,TGTGCCAGCATGAAAGCGGGGGGGGCAGATACGCAGTATTTT,CASMKAGGADTQYF
.,TRBV11-2,TRBD1,TRBJ2-7,TGTGCCAGCAGCTTTCCAGGGGGAGACGAGCAGTACTTC,CASSFPGGDEQYF
.,TRBV13,TRBD1,TRBJ1-2,TGTGCCAGCAGCTTGGGGACAGGGGGGGTGATCGGCTACACCTTC,CASSLGTGGVIGYTF
.,TRBV6-5,.,TRBJ1-1,TGTGCCAGCAGGAGGGGGGGCCAGGATACTGAAGCTTTCTTT,CASRRGGQDTEAFF
.,TRBV18,TRBD1,TRBJ1-1,TGTGCCAGCTCAACCTTAAGGACAGGGACTGAAGCTTTCTTT,CASSTLRTGTEAFF
.,TRBV27,TRBD2,TRBJ2-1,TGTGCCAGCAGTTTTCCGGGACTAGCTACGCATGAGCAGTTCTTC,CASSFPGLATHEQFF
few,TRBV15,TRBD1,TRBJ1-2,TGTGCCACCAGCAGAGACCTCACAGGGGTCGGCTACACCTTC,CATSRDLTGVGYTF
.,TRBV2,.,TRBJ1-5,TGTGCCAGCAGTAAAGAGTCAGGGGAAGATCAGCCCCAGCATTTT,CASSKESGEDQPQHF
.,TRBV5-1,TRBD1,TRBJ2-7,TGCGCCAGCAGCTCCGGGACAGGGGCCTACGAGCAGTACTTC,CASSSGTGAYEQYF
.,TRBV7-9,.,TRBJ2-7,TGTGCCAGCAGCTTAGCCGTTAACTACGAGCAGTACTTC,CASSLAVNYEQYF
.,TRBV27,.,TRBJ2-7,TGTGCCAGCAGTTTGAGGGATTTCTCCTACGAGCAGTACTTC,CASSLRDFSYEQYF
.,TRBV29-1,.,TRBJ1-2,TGCAGCGTTGGCAGTCCTAACTATGGCTACACCTTC,CSVGSPNYGYTF
.,TRBV6-2/TRBV6-3,.,TRBJ2-6,TGTGCCAGCAGTTGGGGCAGGGGTTACTCTGGGGCCAACGTCCTGACTTTC,CASSWGRGYSGANVLTF
few,TRBV3-1/TRBV3-2,TRBD1,TRBJ1-5,TGTGCCAGCAGCCAAGATGGACAGGGAAGGAGTCAGCCCCAGCATTTT,CASSQDGQGRSQPQHF